This T cell receptor beta chain was observed in a study of regulatory T cells in long-lasting Graves disease. This clonotype has a handful of counts. Its matching antigen is unknown. CDR3 regions were amplified by Arm-PCR using iRepertoire HTBI primers to build TCR beta libraries. TCRdb ran MiXCR on the multiplex PCR reads and lists one entry per CDR3 protein. The sample contains about 440,000 distinct CDR3 sequences, more than 12% of which appear only once. Whole-study findings and limits: Accuracy may have suffered from the small sample size.

Time point given: newly diagnosed GD, antithyroid drugs for less than 3 months. PBMCs provided the RNA from which the TCR library was made. This CDR3 has 17 amino acids. V lost 4 bases and J 0 bases, leaving 13 bases between the germline ends. Germline-derived CDR1 and CDR2 are LGHDT and YNNKEL (reference sequence). This sample was also put to use in a study of T cells in Graves' hyperthyroidism and ophthalmopathy. As that report states: Appearing also in blood were most of the thyroid clonotypes expanded above 0.001.

This chain links TRBV3-1 with TRBJ1-6; D unresolved. The sample was peripheral blood mononuclear cells (PBMCs), taken at new diagnosis, from a patient treated with antithyroid drugs. The source is a woman aged 30 to 39 with Graves disease. This CDR3 reads CASSLLGRSSYNSPLHF. The DNA of the CDR3 is TGTGCCAGCAGCCTTCTTGGGCGGAGCTCCTATAATTCACCCCTCCACTTT.